This T cell receptor beta chain was profiled in a study of blood T cell repertoires in COVID-19. Study-wide context: The United States, Italy and Spain were the sources of the acute and convalescent COVID-19 samples. PBMCs, B-cell-depleted T cells, or T cells provided the cDNA or gDNA that made up the material.

As processed by the authors: Reference gene primer amplification gave nucleated cell count estimates. The protocol was immunoSEQ multiplex PCR, while the TCRdb copy is restricted to in-frame clones and leaves out a portion. V, J and clone size reflect that table, while D and trimming were determined from the DNA. The table lists tens of thousands of clones, more than 75% of them singletons, with approximately 8.1% in the top ten. This CDR3 has 14 residues. V shed 6 bases, J shed 9 bases, and the junction held 11 bases outside the gene matches. Germline assignment: CDR1 MDHEN and CDR2 SYDVKM. The V call is TRBV28, the J call TRBJ1-5, with 7 bases fitting TRBD1. Sequencing was performed on peripheral blood. This clonotype was obtained from a man aged 50 or older with active COVID-19. The CDR3 reads CASRPGGNVRPQHF. CDR3 nucleotide sequence: TGTGCCAGCAGGCCAGGGGGGAATGTTCGGCCCCAGCATTTT.